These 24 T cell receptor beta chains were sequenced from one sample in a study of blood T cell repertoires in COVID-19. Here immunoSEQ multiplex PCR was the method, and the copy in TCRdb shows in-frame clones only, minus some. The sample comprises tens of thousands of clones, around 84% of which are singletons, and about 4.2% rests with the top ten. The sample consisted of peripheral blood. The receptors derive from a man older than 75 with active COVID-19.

CDR3 protein: CASSPQGANYGYTF. The DNA for the CDR3 is TGTGCCAGCTCACCGCAGGGGGCGAACTATGGCTACACCTTC. V usage is TRBV18 and J usage is TRBJ1-2; 8 nucleotides agree with TRBD1. With V trimmed by 3 bases and J by 2 bases, 2 bases remained unmatched. The CDR3 has 14 amino acids. Looked up from germline, CDR1 is KGHSH and CDR2 is LQKENI.

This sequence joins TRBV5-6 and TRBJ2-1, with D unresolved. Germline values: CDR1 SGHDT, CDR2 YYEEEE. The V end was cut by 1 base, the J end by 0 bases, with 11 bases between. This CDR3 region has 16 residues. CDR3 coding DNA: TGTGCCAGCAGCTTGATAGGCGGAAGCTCCTACAATGAGCAGTTCTTC. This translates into CASSLIGGSSYNEQFF.

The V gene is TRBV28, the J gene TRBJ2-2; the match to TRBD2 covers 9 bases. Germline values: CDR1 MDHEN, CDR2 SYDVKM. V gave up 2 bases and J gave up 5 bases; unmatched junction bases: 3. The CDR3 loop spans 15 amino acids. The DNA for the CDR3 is TGTGCCAGCAGTTTAGGCGGGAGGGCGACCGGGGAGCTGTTTTTT. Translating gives CASSLGGRATGELFF.

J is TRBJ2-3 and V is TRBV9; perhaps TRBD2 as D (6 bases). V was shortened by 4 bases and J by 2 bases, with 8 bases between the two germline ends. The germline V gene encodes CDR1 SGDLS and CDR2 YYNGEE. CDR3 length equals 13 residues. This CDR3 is CASSRDFTDTQYF. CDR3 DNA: TGTGCCAGCAGCCGGGACTTCACAGATACGCAGTATTTT.

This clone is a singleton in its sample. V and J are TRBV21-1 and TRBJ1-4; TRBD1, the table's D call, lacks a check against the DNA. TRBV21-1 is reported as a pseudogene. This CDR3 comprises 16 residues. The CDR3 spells CARNRDRVTTNEKLFF. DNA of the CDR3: TGTGCCAGAAACCGGGACAGGGTCACAACTAATGAAAAACTGTTTTTT.

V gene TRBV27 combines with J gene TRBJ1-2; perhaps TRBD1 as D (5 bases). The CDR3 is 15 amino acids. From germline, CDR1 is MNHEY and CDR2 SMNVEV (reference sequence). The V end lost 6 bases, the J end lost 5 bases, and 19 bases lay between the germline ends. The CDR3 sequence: CASRLSGDWVYGYTF. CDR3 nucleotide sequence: TGTGCCAGCAGACTCAGCGGGGACTGGGTTTATGGCTACACCTTC.

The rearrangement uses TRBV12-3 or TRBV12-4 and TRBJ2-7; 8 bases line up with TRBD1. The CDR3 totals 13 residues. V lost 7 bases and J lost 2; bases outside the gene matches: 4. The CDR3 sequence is CASNNRGTYEQYF. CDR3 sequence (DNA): TGTGCCAGCAATAACAGGGGGACCTACGAGCAGTACTTC.

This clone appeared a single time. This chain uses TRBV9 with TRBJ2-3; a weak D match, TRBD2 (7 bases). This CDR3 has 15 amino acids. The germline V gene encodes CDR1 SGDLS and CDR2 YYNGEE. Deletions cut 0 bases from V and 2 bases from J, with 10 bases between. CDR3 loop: CASSVGGGPTDTQYF. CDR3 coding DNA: TGTGCCAGCAGCGTAGGGGGGGGCCCCACAGATACGCAGTATTTT.

CDR3 bases: TGTGCCAGCAGTTTAGGTCAAAATTATGGCTACACCTTC. It specifies CASSLGQNYGYTF. The chain links TRBV12-3 or TRBV12-4 to TRBJ1-2; D gene unclear. The CDR3 spans 13 residues. The V and J ends lost 1 base and 5 bases respectively, with 8 bases between them.

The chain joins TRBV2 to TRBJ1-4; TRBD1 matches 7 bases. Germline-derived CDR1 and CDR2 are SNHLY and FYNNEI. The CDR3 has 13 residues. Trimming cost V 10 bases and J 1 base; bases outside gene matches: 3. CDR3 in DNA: TGTGCCATAAACAGGGGAACTAATGAAAAACTGTTTTTT. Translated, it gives CAINRGTNEKLFF.

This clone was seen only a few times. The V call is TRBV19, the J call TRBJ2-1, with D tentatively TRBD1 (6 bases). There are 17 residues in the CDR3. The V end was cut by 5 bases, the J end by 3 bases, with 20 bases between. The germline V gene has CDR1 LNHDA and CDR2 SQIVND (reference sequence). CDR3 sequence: CASSHGQGRIHYNEQFF. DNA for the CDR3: TGTGCCAGTAGTCACGGGCAGGGGCGGATTCACTACAATGAGCAGTTCTTC.

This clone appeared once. The CDR3: CAWSLRSDYGYTF. CDR3 bases: TGTGCCTGGAGTCTCCGTTCCGACTATGGCTACACCTTC. This chain connects TRBV30 to TRBJ1-2, with D uncertain. Trimming removed 2 bases at V and 3 bases at J, with 10 bases between. In germline, CDR1 is GTSNPN, CDR2 SVGIG (reference sequence). This CDR3 contains 13 residues.

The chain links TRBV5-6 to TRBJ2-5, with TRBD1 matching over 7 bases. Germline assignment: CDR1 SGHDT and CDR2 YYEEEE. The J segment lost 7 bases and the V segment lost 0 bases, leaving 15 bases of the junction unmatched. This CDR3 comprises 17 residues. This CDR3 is CASSLEERIRAGGTQYF. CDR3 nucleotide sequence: TGTGCCAGCAGCTTGGAGGAGCGGATCAGGGCAGGGGGGACCCAGTACTTC.

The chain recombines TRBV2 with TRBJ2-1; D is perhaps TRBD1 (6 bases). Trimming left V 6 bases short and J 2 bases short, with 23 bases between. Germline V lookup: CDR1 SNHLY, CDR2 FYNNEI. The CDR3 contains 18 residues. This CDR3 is CASRNRDGALSAYNEQFF. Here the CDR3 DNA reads TGTGCCAGCAGGAACAGGGATGGGGCGCTGAGCGCCTACAATGAGCAGTTCTTC.

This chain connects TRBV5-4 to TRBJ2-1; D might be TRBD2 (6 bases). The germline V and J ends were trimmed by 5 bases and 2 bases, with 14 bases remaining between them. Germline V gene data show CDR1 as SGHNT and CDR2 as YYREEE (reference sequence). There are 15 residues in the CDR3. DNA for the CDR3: TGTGCCAGCAGTCAAGACGGGGGTCCCTACAATGAGCAGTTCTTC. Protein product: CASSQDGGPYNEQFF.

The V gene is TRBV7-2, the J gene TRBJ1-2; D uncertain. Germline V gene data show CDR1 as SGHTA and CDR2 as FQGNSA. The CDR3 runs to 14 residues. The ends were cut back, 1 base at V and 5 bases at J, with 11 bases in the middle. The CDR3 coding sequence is TGTGCCAGCAGCTTAGACCACACACGATATGGCTACACCTTC. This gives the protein CASSLDHTRYGYTF.

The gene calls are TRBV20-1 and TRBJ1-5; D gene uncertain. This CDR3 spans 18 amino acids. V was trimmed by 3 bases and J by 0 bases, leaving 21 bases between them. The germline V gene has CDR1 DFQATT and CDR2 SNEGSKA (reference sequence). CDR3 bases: TGCAGTGCTAGTTATCCCGGCGACGCTGGAGTTAGCAATCAGCCCCAGCATTTT. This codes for CSASYPGDAGVSNQPQHF.

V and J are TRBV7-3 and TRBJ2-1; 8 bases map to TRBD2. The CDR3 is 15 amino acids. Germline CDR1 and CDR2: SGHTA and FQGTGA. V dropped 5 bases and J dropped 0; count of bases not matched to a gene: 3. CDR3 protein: CASSPSGSSYNEQFF. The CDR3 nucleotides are TGTGCCAGCAGCCCGAGCGGGAGCTCCTACAATGAGCAGTTCTTC.

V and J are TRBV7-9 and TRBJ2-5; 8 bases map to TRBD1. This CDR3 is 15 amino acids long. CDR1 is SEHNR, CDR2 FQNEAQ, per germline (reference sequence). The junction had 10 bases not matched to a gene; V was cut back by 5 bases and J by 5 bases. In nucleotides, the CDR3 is TGTGCCAGCAGCCAAGACAGGGGCTCAGGGGAGACCCAGTACTTC. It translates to CASSQDRGSGETQYF.

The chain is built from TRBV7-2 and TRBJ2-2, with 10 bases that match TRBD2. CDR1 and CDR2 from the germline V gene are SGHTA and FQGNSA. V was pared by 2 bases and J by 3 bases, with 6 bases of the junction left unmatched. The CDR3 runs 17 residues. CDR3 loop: CASSLYLAGGHTGELFF. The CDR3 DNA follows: TGTGCCAGCAGCTTATATTTAGCGGGAGGTCACACCGGGGAGCTGTTTTTT.

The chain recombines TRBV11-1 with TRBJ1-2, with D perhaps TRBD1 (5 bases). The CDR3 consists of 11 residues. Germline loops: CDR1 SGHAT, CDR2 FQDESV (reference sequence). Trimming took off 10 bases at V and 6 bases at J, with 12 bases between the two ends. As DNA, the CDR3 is TGTGCCACCCCGGGGGGAGATGGCTACACCTTC. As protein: CATPGGDGYTF. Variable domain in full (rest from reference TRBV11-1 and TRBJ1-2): EAEVAQSPRYKITEKSQAVAFWCDPISGHATLYWYRQILGQGPELLVQFQDESVVDDSQLPKDRFSAERLKGVDSTLKIQPAELGDSAMYLCATPGGDGYTFGSGTRLTVV.

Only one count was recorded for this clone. The CDR3 loop is CASSEAGTGAYEQYF. The DNA for the CDR3 is TGTGCCAGCAGTGAAGCTGGGACAGGGGCATACGAGCAGTACTTC. V and J are TRBV6-1 and TRBJ2-7, with 10 positions matching TRBD1. The CDR3 runs 15 residues. Trimming took 0 bases from V and 4 from J; bases not matched to a gene: 3. Germline V CDR1 and CDR2: MNHNS, SASEGT.

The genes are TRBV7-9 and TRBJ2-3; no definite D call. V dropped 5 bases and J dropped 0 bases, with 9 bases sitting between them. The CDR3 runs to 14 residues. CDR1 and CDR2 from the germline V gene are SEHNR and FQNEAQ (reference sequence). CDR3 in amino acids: CASSLATSTDTQYF. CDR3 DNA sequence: TGTGCCAGCAGCCTTGCTACTAGCACAGATACGCAGTATTTT.

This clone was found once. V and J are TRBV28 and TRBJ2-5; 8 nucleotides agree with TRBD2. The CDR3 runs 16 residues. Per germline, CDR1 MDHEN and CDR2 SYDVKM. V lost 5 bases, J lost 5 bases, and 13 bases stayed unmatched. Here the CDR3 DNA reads TGTGCCAGCAGTAAACCGGGACTAGGCCCCGAGGAGACCCAGTACTTC. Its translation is CASSKPGLGPEETQYF.